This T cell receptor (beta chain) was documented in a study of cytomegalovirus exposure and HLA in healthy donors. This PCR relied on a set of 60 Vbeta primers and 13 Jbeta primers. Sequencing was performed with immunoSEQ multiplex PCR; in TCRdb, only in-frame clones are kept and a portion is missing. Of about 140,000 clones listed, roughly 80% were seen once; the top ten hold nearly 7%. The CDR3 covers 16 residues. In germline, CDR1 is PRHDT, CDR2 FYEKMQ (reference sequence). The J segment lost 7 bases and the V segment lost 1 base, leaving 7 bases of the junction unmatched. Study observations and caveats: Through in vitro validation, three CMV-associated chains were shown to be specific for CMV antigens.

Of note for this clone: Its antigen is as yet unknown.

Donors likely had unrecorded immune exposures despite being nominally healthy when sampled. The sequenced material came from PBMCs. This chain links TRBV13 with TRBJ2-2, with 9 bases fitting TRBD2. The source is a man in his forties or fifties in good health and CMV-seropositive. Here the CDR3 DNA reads TGTGCCAGCAGCTTAGCGGTAGCGGGAGTAGGCGGGGAGCTGTTTTTT. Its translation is CASSLAVAGVGGELFF. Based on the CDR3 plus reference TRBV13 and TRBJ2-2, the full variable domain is AAGVIQSPRHLIKEKRETATLKCYPIPRHDTVYWYQQGPGQDPQFLISFYEKMQSDKGSIPDRFSAQQFSDYHSELNMSSLELGDSALYFCASSLAVAGVGGELFFGEGSRLTVL.